This T cell receptor (beta chain) was documented in a study of CD4 T cells in relation to SARS-CoV-2 and coronaviruses (dated by TCRdb to the early 2020s). Looking at the study overall: In the ViraFEST assay, PBMCs were grown with antigen for nine to eleven days, and TCR beta CDR3s were then sequenced to identify antigen-specific clonal expansions. An HIV-1 Nef peptide pool or a culture without peptide was used as the negative reference condition. Patient-derived lymphoblastoid cell lines were used to map the HLA restriction of shared crossreactive spike epitopes. The study assessed, at the TCR clonotype level, memory CD4+ T cell crossreactivity between SARS-CoV-2 and common cold coronavirus spike proteins. The Adaptive Biotechnologies TCR-sequencing kit was used for samples from a few pre-COVID donors and for the naive versus memory experiments, whereas the other data were Illumina-based. A different TCR-beta assay, based on Illumina, was used to sequence expansion assays from other donors in the study. The paper as a whole reports these results and caveats: No donor contributed both pre-pandemic and post-infection samples, which limited tracing the source of pre-existing responses. In roughly 65% of donors, memory CD4+ clonotypes turned up that crossrecognized SARS-CoV-2 and at least one common cold coronavirus spike. Small numbers of patients and of tested TCRs limited the study. Crossreactivity analysis was centred on spike protein, so crossreactivity against other viral proteins was not assessed. Crossreactive clones showed significantly weaker SARS-CoV-2-driven expansion than monoreactive clones, consistent with antigenic imprinting.

The library was made by the immunoSEQ multiplex PCR assay. The study's processing was this. During preprocessing, nonproductive sequences were removed, along with CDR3s that did not begin with C, did not end with F or W, or were shorter than 7 amino acids. Antigen-specific clonotypes were called with the MANAFEST web app, based on expansion relative to reference and other culture wells. A clone was considered positive if the clone showed significant expansion compared with the reference culture in 2 of 3 replicate wells at an FDR below 0.05. A further requirement for positive clones was significant expansion compared with all other tandem wells, along with an odds ratio above 5. After three terminal residues were trimmed from each end, CDR3 homology was quantified as pairwise Levenshtein distance using the stringdist R package. The table was pulled from immuneACCESS by TCRdb, which kept in-frame rearrangements only. Such tables lose some clones; where checked, under half of the loss comes from unresolved V genes, and the rest has no known cause. V and J calls and clone size follow that table, whereas D and trimming were derived from the DNA. Here the sample has some 16,000 clones; 70% to 80% occur a single time. The top ten constitute more than 7.5% of the sample.

Worth noting for this clone: Its antigen remains undetermined. It has no much larger one-base neighbor in the sample; base qualities were not kept.

CD4+ T cells from unexposed donors were collected before the COVID-19 pandemic (2011-2018). The EasySep CD4+ T cell isolation kit was used to isolate CD4+ T cells once the cultures had run for approximately ten days. As far as cell numbers permitted, CD4+ T cells from unexposed donors were tested for reactivity against SARS-CoV-2 S and N as well as four spike pools from common cold coronaviruses. Each well received 2 million to 2.5 million PBMCs, cultured in IMDM supplemented with approximately 4.5% human AB serum and 9.5 to 10 IU/ml IL-2. Half of the culture medium was replaced with fresh IL-2-containing medium on days 3 and 7. In general, triplicate replicate wells were used for every peptide culture condition. The leukapheresis product used for the unexposed donors was purchased from a commercial source. Ficoll-Paque PLUS gradient centrifugation was used to isolate PBMCs from either whole blood or leukapheresis product. PBMCs were either cryopreserved at -140 degrees C or used fresh in the expansion assay. The QIAamp Micro DNA Kit was used to extract genomic DNA from the CD4+ T cells.

According to the germline V gene (reference sequence), CDR1 reads LGHDT and CDR2 reads YNNKEL. V lost 1 base and J lost 3 bases, and the count of bases not matched to a germline gene is 3. The CDR3 sequence holds 15 residues, the cysteine and phenylalanine included. Just CDR3 DNA is preserved here, 45 bases in frame from base 1. The origin of this receptor is a human donor in good health. Sequencing was performed on CD4+ T cells from PBMCs, cultured in vitro. Here the chain combines TRBV3-1 (or the pseudogene TRBV3-2) and TRBJ2-3, and 8 junctional nucleotides match TRBD2. The DNA is as follows: TGTGCCAGCAGCCAAGTTAGCGGGAATACAGATACGCAGTATTTT. It codes for CASSQVSGNTDTQYF.